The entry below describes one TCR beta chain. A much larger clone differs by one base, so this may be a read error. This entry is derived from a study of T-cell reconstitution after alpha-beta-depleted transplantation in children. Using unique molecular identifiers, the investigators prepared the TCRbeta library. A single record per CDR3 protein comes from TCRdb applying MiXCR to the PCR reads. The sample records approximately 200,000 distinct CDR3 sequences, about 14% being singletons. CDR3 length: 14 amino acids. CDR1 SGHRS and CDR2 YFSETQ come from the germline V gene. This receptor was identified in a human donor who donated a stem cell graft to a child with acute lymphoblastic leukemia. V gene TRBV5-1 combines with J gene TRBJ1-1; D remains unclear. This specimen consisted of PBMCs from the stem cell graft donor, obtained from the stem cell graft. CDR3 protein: CASSLEARNTDAFF. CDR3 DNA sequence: TGCGCCAGCAGCTTGGAGGCCCGGAACACTGACGCTTTCTTT.